This T cell receptor beta chain was sequenced in a study of identical twins. TCRdb fed the 5' RACE reads into MiXCR, producing one record per CDR3 protein. Among around 250,000 distinct CDR3 sequences listed, 5% to 7% were seen once. V was pared by 4 bases and J by 4 bases, with 6 bases of the junction left unmatched. The CDR3 has 15 amino acids. Germline V gene sequence: CDR1 MNHEY, CDR2 SMNVEV (reference sequence). The sample also formed part of further work on T cells expressing NK-cell markers. That investigation notes: Only alpha-beta TCR T cells were sorted in several experiments, using an anti-gamma-delta TCR antibody.

The sequenced sample was CD8+ T cells sorted from blood. The rearrangement joins TRBV27 to TRBJ2-7; 11 bases are a match to TRBD2. This TCR was sampled from a woman aged 18-29 years in good health. The CDR3 bases are TGTGCCAGCAGTTGGGGGACTAGCGGAGTATACGAGCAGTACTTC. Its protein product is CASSWGTSGVYEQYF.